The present T cell receptor (beta chain) was sequenced within a study of blood T cell repertoires in COVID-19. On the study more broadly: COVID-19 samples from acute and convalescent phases originated in the United States, Italy and Spain. PBMCs, B-cell-depleted T cells, or T cells provided the cDNA or gDNA that made up the material.

Sequencing used immunoSEQ multiplex PCR; TCRdb keeps in-frame clones, though not all of them. The sample contains tens of thousands of clones, roughly four fifths of which appear only once. Deletions cut 6 bases from V and 2 bases from J, with 14 bases between. This CDR3 comprises 14 residues. The V gene's germline CDR1 is ENHRY and CDR2 SYGVKD. The V gene is TRBV10-3, the J gene TRBJ2-7; possible D gene TRBD2, 6 bases. The source is a man in his 60s with acute or convalescent COVID-19. Sequencing used peripheral blood. The CDR3 nucleotides read TGTGCCATCAGGCCCGGGACTGATACCTACGAGCAGTACTTC. The encoded protein is CAIRPGTDTYEQYF.